This TCR beta chain was identified during a study of T-cell memory formation after mild COVID-19. Across the whole study: TCR clustering was largely donor specific.

Constant-segment-primed 5'RACE gave TCR alpha and TCR beta cDNA libraries with sample barcodes and UMIs. TCRdb re-called the 5' RACE reads through MiXCR, storing one row per CDR3 protein. The sample holds under 650,000 distinct CDR3 sequences, more than 15% seen once. V lost 0 bases and J lost 4, with 11 bases in between. CDR1 and CDR2 (germline): LNHNV, YYDKDF (reference sequence). CDR3 length equals 15 residues. The TCR originated in an adult woman who had mild COVID-19 (a few samples of this study predate the infection). Cell type and time point are not known. The chain is built from TRBV15 and TRBJ2-3; D is ambiguous. Sequencing was done on a sample of PBMCs or a T cell subset sorted from them (not recorded which). Written as DNA, the CDR3 is TGTGCCACCAGCAGAGATCAGCTTTTCGCAGATACGCAGTATTTT. Its protein product is CATSRDQLFADTQYF. Looking up the rest from reference TRBV15 and TRBJ2-3 gives the full variable domain: DAMVIQNPRYQVTQFGKPVTLSCSQTLNHNVMYWYQQKSSQAPKLLFHYYDKDFNNEADTPDNFQSRRPNTSFCFLDIRSPGLGDTAMYLCATSRDQLFADTQYFGPGTRLTVL.